This T cell receptor beta chain is from a study of T-cell memory formation after mild COVID-19. From 5'RACE with constant-segment primers came TCR alpha and TCR beta cDNA libraries that carried sample barcodes and UMIs. TCRdb redid the calling of the 5' RACE reads with MiXCR, one entry per CDR3 protein. The sample lists about 200,000 distinct CDR3 sequences, around 9.5% occurring once. The CDR3 sequence is 14 residues long. In germline, CDR1 is LGHDT, CDR2 YNNKEL (reference sequence). Trimming at V came to 6 bases and at J to 7 bases, leaving 5 bases not matched to a gene. The V and J genes are TRBV3-1 and TRBJ2-3, with 12 bases that match TRBD2. This TCR derives from a man aged 18-30 years who had mild COVID-19 (a few samples of this study predate the infection). Cell type and time point are not known. The sequenced sample was PBMCs or a T cell subset sorted from them (not recorded which). Written as DNA, the CDR3 is TGTGCCAGCAGTCCTAGCGGGGGGGTAAATACGCAGTATTTT. Its translation is CASSPSGGVNTQYF.